The clone carrying this T cell receptor (beta chain) was observed a handful of times. This entry is derived from a study of blood T cell repertoires in COVID-19. In the study overall: COVID-19 samples collected from the United States, Italy and Spain covered acute and convalescent phases. Sources were T cells, B-cell-depleted T cells, or PBMCs; the material itself was cDNA or gDNA.

How the authors handled the data: Estimation of nucleated cell counts was performed using reference gene primer amplification. The table came from immunoSEQ multiplex PCR; TCRdb's copy has only in-frame clones and leaves some out. Clone size and the V and J calls come from that table; the DNA yielded D and trimming. The sample gives about 190,000 clones, around nine tenths of which show up once; about 6.8% is in the top ten. The receptor's source is a woman in her forties who had recovered from COVID-19. The material sequenced was peripheral blood.

The CDR3 DNA is TGTGCCAGCGCGTGGGGACAGAACACTGAAGCTTTCTTT. Residues: CASAWGQNTEAFF. This chain uses TRBV6-5 with TRBJ1-1; D perhaps matches TRBD1 (6 bases). Trimming shortened V by 8 bases and J by 1 base, and 11 bases separated the two germline ends. The germline V gene has CDR1 MNHEY and CDR2 SVGAGI. The CDR3 is 13 amino acids.